One and the same sample provided the 19 T cell receptor beta chains below, sequenced in a study of blood T cell repertoires in COVID-19. Assay used: immunoSEQ multiplex PCR; TCRdb lists only in-frame clones, some missing. The sample shows 240,000 or so clones, around 89% of them seen only once. The material sequenced was peripheral blood. The source is a woman aged 40 to 55 who had recovered from COVID-19.

The rearrangement links TRBV7-9 to TRBJ2-3; 11 bases line up with TRBD1. This CDR3 has 17 amino acids. J was trimmed by 4 bases and V by 5 bases; bases with no gene match: 11. CDR1 and CDR2 (germline): SEHNR, FQNEAQ (reference sequence). CDR3 DNA sequence: TGTGCCAGCAGCCCGCCCCTGGGGGACAGGGGGTCAGATACGCAGTATTTT. Its translation is CASSPPLGDRGSDTQYF.

The chain links TRBV30 to TRBJ2-7; 16 bases align to TRBD2. From germline, CDR1 is GTSNPN and CDR2 SVGIG (reference sequence). The CDR3 extends over 16 amino acids. Trimming removed 4 bases from V and 6 bases from J; junction bases left unmatched: 9. CDR3 amino acids: CAWTKGLAGGAGEQYF. DNA of the CDR3: TGTGCCTGGACCAAGGGACTAGCGGGAGGGGCGGGCGAGCAGTACTTC.

Concerning this clone: The same CDR3 arises from other DNA sequences in this sample as well. This rearrangement joins TRBV24-1 to TRBJ1-5; 7 bases fit TRBD1. Per germline, CDR1 KGHDR and CDR2 SFDVKD. This CDR3 is built from 16 residues. After removal of 4 bases from V and 1 base from J, the junction contained 6 bases not matched to a gene. As DNA, the CDR3 is TGTGCCACCAGTGACCCACGGACAGGCAGCAATCAGCCCCAGCATTTT. Its protein product is CATSDPRTGSNQPQHF.

CDR3 protein: CASSPGGSYTGELFF. The CDR3 DNA follows: TGTGCCAGCAGCCCAGGGGGGTCGTACACCGGGGAGCTGTTTTTT. The chain employs TRBV7-3 and TRBJ2-2, with D perhaps matching TRBD1 (7 bases). Between the trimmed V and J ends, which lost 5 bases and 3 bases, there was a span of 13 bases. Germline CDR1 reads SGHTA; CDR2 reads FQGTGA. The CDR3 extends over 15 amino acids.

This clone was seen just once. The chain is built from TRBV11-2 and TRBJ1-5, with D perhaps TRBD1 (5 bases). V dropped 1 base and J dropped 0 bases, with 16 bases sitting between them. The CDR3 sequence is 18 residues long. CDR1 is SGHAT, CDR2 FQNNGV, per germline. Written as DNA, the CDR3 is TGTGCCAGCAGCTTAGGGAGGGGCAGACTTTATAGCAATCAGCCCCAGCATTTT. It translates to CASSLGRGRLYSNQPQHF.

This chain uses TRBV14 with TRBJ2-7, with TRBD2 identical over 13 bases. The germline gives CDR1 SGHDN, CDR2 FVKESK. V lost 5 bases, J lost 4 bases, and 11 bases stayed unmatched. The CDR3 extends over 17 amino acids. The CDR3 region is CASSSLAGGPRNYEQYV. The CDR3 nucleotides read TGTGCCAGCAGCTCACTAGCGGGAGGGCCCCGAAATTACGAGCAGTACGTC.

This chain links TRBV13 with TRBJ2-5; TRBD2 matches at 9 bases. Looked up from germline, CDR1 is PRHDT and CDR2 is FYEKMQ (reference sequence). This CDR3 is 16 amino acids long. V trimming: 0 bases; J trimming: 2 bases; junction bases outside the gene matches: 4. The CDR3: CASSLGLAGRQETQYF. DNA of the CDR3: TGTGCCAGCAGCTTAGGACTAGCGGGCCGACAAGAGACCCAGTACTTC.

The rearrangement uses TRBV7-2 and TRBJ2-4, with TRBD2 identical over 12 bases. The V gene's germline CDR1 is SGHTA and CDR2 FQGNSA. V was clipped by 1 base and J by 5 bases; unmatched bases: 6. The CDR3 is 17 amino acids. The CDR3 region is CASSLEGTSGSQNIQYF. The CDR3 DNA reads TGTGCCAGCAGCTTAGAGGGGACTAGCGGGTCCCAAAACATTCAGTACTTC.

The V call is TRBV3-1 (or the pseudogene TRBV3-2), the J call TRBJ1-3; 8 bases match TRBD1. Germline V gene sequence: CDR1 LGHDT, CDR2 YNNKEL (reference sequence). Germline trimming cut 3 bases from V and 4 bases from J; bases unmatched to any gene: 2. The CDR3 loop spans 14 amino acids. The CDR3 DNA reads as TGTGCCAGCAGCCAGGGGACAGGAGGAAACACCATATATTTT. The encoded protein is CASSQGTGGNTIYF.

The chain recombines TRBV23-1 with TRBJ2-7, with 8 bases matching TRBD1. TRBV23-1 is classed as an ORF, of uncertain function. The V gene end was trimmed by 0 bases and the J gene end by 11 bases; junction bases not matched to a gene: 12. This CDR3 spans 15 amino acids. The CDR3 spells CASSQSWDRPTSKYF. CDR3 nucleotides: TGCGCCAGCAGTCAATCGTGGGACAGGCCAACGAGCAAGTACTTC.

The V gene is TRBV19, the J gene TRBJ1-4; D not resolved. Germline lookup yields CDR1 LNHDA and CDR2 SQIVND (reference sequence). The V end was cut by 11 bases, the J end by 8 bases, with 24 bases between. CDR3 length equals 15 residues. The CDR3 nucleotides are TGTGCCGCCCTCCCAACCGGGTCCCCCGGGGAAAAACTGTTTTTT. It yields the protein CAALPTGSPGEKLFF. Variable domain in full (rest from reference TRBV19 and TRBJ1-4): DGGITQSPKYLFRKEGQNVTLSCEQNLNHDAMYWYRQDPGQGLRLIYYSQIVNDFQKGDIAEGYSVSREKKESFPLTVTSAQKNPTAFYLCAALPTGSPGEKLFFGSGTQLSVL.

In DNA form, the CDR3 reads TGTGCCAGCAGCTTAGATCGGAGCGGGAGTGGAAACATTCAGTACTTC. This codes for CASSLDRSGSGNIQYF. The chain recombines TRBV11-3 with TRBJ2-4; 8 positions match TRBD2. CDR3 length: 16 residues. Trimming removed 0 bases from V and 6 bases from J; junction bases left unmatched: 7. Germline loops: CDR1 SGHNT, CDR2 YENEEA.

This chain connects TRBV18 to TRBJ2-1; possibly TRBD2 for D (6 bases). The CDR3 runs 16 residues. Germline assignment: CDR1 KGHSH and CDR2 LQKENI. The ends were cut back, 0 bases at V and 1 base at J, with 10 bases in the middle. This chain's CDR3 is CASSPPRGRSYNEQFF. The CDR3 DNA reads TGTGCCAGCTCACCACCCCGGGGGAGGTCCTACAATGAGCAGTTCTTC.

This chain connects TRBV7-2 to TRBJ1-4; no firm D call. The CDR3 covers 16 residues. Trimming took 1 base from V and 7 from J, leaving 16 bases between them. Looked up from germline, CDR1 is SGHTA and CDR2 is FQGNSA. CDR3 region: CASSLVGSTSGEKLFF. For the CDR3, the DNA is TGTGCCAGCAGCTTAGTGGGGAGCACCTCGGGTGAAAAACTGTTTTTT.

This chain links TRBV5-4 with TRBJ2-1; D is possibly TRBD2 (6 bases). V was clipped by 0 bases and J by 12 bases, with 13 bases between them. Germline V gene sequence: CDR1 SGHNT, CDR2 YYREEE (reference sequence). The CDR3 spans 13 residues. The chain's CDR3 is CASSLGAQGGQFF. DNA of the CDR3: TGTGCCAGCAGCTTGGGAGCCCAGGGAGGGCAGTTCTTC.

The CDR3: CASSQDTPSAGAYTDTQYF. The CDR3 nucleotides read TGCGCCAGCAGCCAAGATACCCCCTCGGCGGGAGCCTACACAGATACGCAGTATTTT. The chain links TRBV4-3 to TRBJ2-3; 7 positions match TRBD2. The CDR3 loop spans 19 amino acids. Germline lookup yields CDR1 LGHNA and CDR2 YSLEER. The V segment lost 0 bases and the J segment 2 bases; nucleotides outside the gene matches: 14.

The rearrangement joins TRBV24-1 to TRBJ2-2; perhaps TRBD2 as D (5 bases). Trimming removed 0 bases at V and 5 bases at J, with 9 bases between. The CDR3 is 15 residues long. The germline gives CDR1 KGHDR, CDR2 SFDVKD. CDR3 nucleotides: TGTGCCACCAGTGATTTGGGGGAGAAGACCGGGGAGCTGTTTTTT. Translated, it gives CATSDLGEKTGELFF.

This clone appeared a single time. V is TRBV2 and J is TRBJ2-3; tentative D call: TRBD2 (6 bases). The CDR3 spans 13 residues. Germline V gene lookup returns CDR1 SNHLY and CDR2 FYNNEI. V was shortened by 8 bases and J by 2 bases, with 11 bases between the two germline ends. CDR3 protein: CASAGRPTDTQYF. The DNA of the CDR3 is TGTGCCAGCGCGGGGCGGCCCACAGATACGCAGTATTTT.

This chain links TRBV6-5 with TRBJ2-3; D call uncertain. V was shortened by 7 bases and J by 1 base, with 9 bases between the two germline ends. Looked up from germline, CDR1 is MNHEY and CDR2 is SVGAGI. CDR3 length equals 13 residues. CDR3 loop: CASTDSGTDTQYF. The CDR3 DNA reads as TGTGCCAGCACCGACTCGGGCACAGATACGCAGTATTTT.